This T cell receptor (beta chain) was captured by sequencing in a study of shared T cell receptors in the human thymus. The CDR3 spans 15 residues. The V gene end was trimmed by 1 base and the J gene end by 4 bases; junction bases not matched to a gene: 4. Germline V gene sequence: CDR1 SGHTA, CDR2 FQGNSA. Generated by immunoSEQ multiplex PCR, the TCRdb table keeps only in-frame clones and is missing some. The sample contains about 660,000 clones, 88% of which appear only once. These records were also assigned to another study, of human thymus T cells. This second study says: During corrective heart surgery, resections were taken, and the thymus tissue came from them.

The V and J genes are TRBV7-2 and TRBJ1-5, with 7 bases identical to TRBD1. Material: thymocytes. The receptor comes from a boy in the first two years of life with a congenital heart defect. DNA of the CDR3: TGTGCCAGCAGCTTAGATGCAGGGGGAAATCAGCCCCAGCATTTT. Amino acid sequence: CASSLDAGGNQPQHF. Combining the CDR3 with reference TRBV7-2 and TRBJ1-5 gives the whole variable domain GAGVSQSPSNKVTEKGKDVELRCDPISGHTALYWYRQSLGQGLEFLIYFQGNSAPDKSGLPSDRFSAERTGGSVSTLTIQRTQQEDSAVYLCASSLDAGGNQPQHFGDGTRLSIL.